This TCR beta chain is from a study of spatial heterogeneity in lung cancer. This clonotype is judged medium-sized. Its antigen is unidentified. The library protocol tagged each TCR cDNA with a unique molecular identifier. MiXCR, applied by TCRdb to the 5' RACE reads, yields one record per CDR3 protein. The profile shows some 9,000 distinct CDR3 sequences, less than 6.5% of them singletons. Study-wide results and limits: In tumors, expanded intratumoral alpha and beta TCR counts tracked mutation counts.

Described time point: sample taken at primary tumor resection. Sequencing was performed on lung tumor tissue, taken at surgery. The sequence derives from a female donor with early-stage non-small cell lung cancer.

The CDR3 protein is CASSFGTGTDTQYF. The CDR3 DNA reads as TGTGCCAGCAGCTTTGGTACCGGCACAGATACGCAGTATTTT. The J gene is TRBJ2-3, the V gene TRBV5-4; no firm D call. Per the germline V gene, CDR1 is SGHNT and CDR2 is YYREEE (reference sequence). CDR3 length: 14 amino acids. Trimming cost V 2 bases and J 1 base, with 8 bases left between them.